This is a list of T cell receptor beta chains from one sample in a study of technical replicates of blood from a handful of donors. Measured with immunoSEQ multiplex PCR; TCRdb has only the in-frame clones, and not every one. Of approximately 88,000 clones in the sample, 90% to 95% were seen once. The sequenced sample was T cells isolated from PBMCs. Receptor source: a human donor in good health. The CDR3 runs from the conserved cysteine through the conserved F or W. D genes are given only for firm matches. Rows give clone size only sometimes, using once, few, many, or a class for an expanded clone.

D gene,CDR3 length,J gene,clone size,V gene,CDR3 DNA,CDR3 protein
-,12,TRBJ2-7,-,TRBV10-2,TGCGCCAGCAGCGGGAGTGATAGCGAGCAGTACTTC,CASSGSDSEQYF
TRBD1,14,TRBJ1-5,-,TRBV6-6,TGTGCCAGCAGTCAACAGGGGGTTTTTCAGCCCCAGCATTTT,CASSQQGVFQPQHF
-,14,TRBJ2-3,once,TRBV25-1,TGTGCCAGCAGTTCAGGTGGTAGCACAGATACGCAGTATTTT,CASSSGGSTDTQYF
TRBD2,17,TRBJ2-2,-,TRBV7-9,TGTGCCAGCCGTACGAGTTTGGCGGGAGCGAACACCGGGGAGCTGTTTTTT,CASRTSLAGANTGELFF
-,14,TRBJ2-1,-,TRBV27,TGTGCCAGCAGTTTCGACAGCTCCTACAATGAGCAGTTCTTC,CASSFDSSYNEQFF
-,14,TRBJ2-7,-,TRBV19,TGTGCCAGTAGTACCCGGGGGAGCTCCTACGAGCAGTACTTC,CASSTRGSSYEQYF
TRBD1,15,TRBJ1-5,-,TRBV27,TGTGCCAGCCCGACAGGGAACGATAGCAATCAGCCCCAGCATTTT,CASPTGNDSNQPQHF
-,14,TRBJ1-2,-,TRBV5-1,TGCGCCAGCAGCTCGGCGGGGACGACATATGGCTACACCTTC,CASSSAGTTYGYTF
-,15,TRBJ1-3,-,TRBV18,TGTGCCAGCTCACCTGGGTCCGGGACTGGAAACACCATATATTTT,CASSPGSGTGNTIYF
TRBD1,16,TRBJ2-7,-,TRBV27,TGTGCCAGCAGTTCTTACAGGGACAGGGGGAGAGACGAGCAGTACTTC,CASSSYRDRGRDEQYF
-,13,TRBJ1-2,-,TRBV4-1,TGCGCCAGCAGCCCCGAGCGAAACTATGGCTACACCTTC,CASSPERNYGYTF
TRBD1,13,TRBJ2-7,-,TRBV14,TGTGCCAGCAGACAACAGGGGGCGCGGGAGCAGTACTTC,CASRQQGAREQYF
-,11,TRBJ1-2,-,TRBV2,TGTGCCATTGGGAGGGCAGACGGCTACACCTTC,CAIGRADGYTF
-,14,TRBJ2-7,once,TRBV11-3,TGTGCCAGCAGCCCAACGACTGACCCCTACGAGCAGTACTTC,CASSPTTDPYEQYF
-,12,TRBJ1-5,-,TRBV28,TGTGCCAGCTGTTGGGGGGGTCAGCCCCAGCATTTT,CASCWGGQPQHF
-,12,TRBJ2-5,-,TRBV13,TGTGCCAGCAGCCCACAGGGACAGACCCAGTACTTC,CASSPQGQTQYF
-,14,TRBJ2-1,-,TRBV11-2,TGTGCCAGCAGCCCCCGGACAGATTACAATGAGCAGTTCTTC,CASSPRTDYNEQFF
-,15,TRBJ1-6,-,TRBV4-1,TGCGCCAGCAGCCAACCGGGGGACGATAGTTCACCCCTCCACTTT,CASSQPGDDSSPLHF
TRBD1,14,TRBJ2-7,once,TRBV13,TGTGCCAGCAGCTTAGGGACAGGGGGCTCCGAGCAGTACTTC,CASSLGTGGSEQYF
-,15,TRBJ2-2,-,TRBV28,TGTGCCAGCAGTTCAGTCAGGGCGAACACCGGGGAGCTGTTTTTT,CASSSVRANTGELFF
TRBD2,15,TRBJ2-1,-,TRBV28,TGTGCCAGCAGTTTATGGGGCGGGAGGGCCAATGAGCAGTTCTTC,CASSLWGGRANEQFF
-,14,TRBJ1-2,-,TRBV18,TGTGCCAGCTCACCCCCCACAGGAAACTATGGCTACACCTTC,CASSPPTGNYGYTF
TRBD1,15,TRBJ2-7,-,TRBV7-2,TGTGCCAGCAGCTCAGGGACAGGGGGACCCTACGAGCAGTACTTC,CASSSGTGGPYEQYF
-,14,TRBJ2-3,-,TRBV6-6,TGTGCCAGCAGTTACCCGTCTAGCACAGATACGCAGTATTTT,CASSYPSSTDTQYF
TRBD1,15,TRBJ2-1,-,TRBV7-8,TGTGCCAGCAGGCCAAGACAGGGACCCTACAATGAGCAGTTCTTC,CASRPRQGPYNEQFF
TRBD2,13,TRBJ2-2,-,TRBV6-1,TGTGCCAGCAGTGAACGGGGGGCCGGGGAGCTGTTTTTT,CASSERGAGELFF
TRBD1,17,TRBJ2-5,-,TRBV5-4,TGTGCCAGCAGCTTGGAGTTTAGGACAGGACCACAAGAGACCCAGTACTTC,CASSLEFRTGPQETQYF
-,15,TRBJ2-7,-,TRBV21-1,TGTGCCAGCAGCAATGAGAGACTCGATACCTACGAGCAGTACTTC,CASSNERLDTYEQYF
-,16,TRBJ1-4,-,TRBV6-5,TGTGCCAGCAGTTACGCCGGGGGGGCAACTAATGAAAAACTGTTTTTT,CASSYAGGATNEKLFF
-,17,TRBJ2-1,-,TRBV21-1,TGTGCCAGCAGCAAAAGGGAGTCAGAACAAGCCTACAATGAGCAGTTCTTC,CASSKRESEQAYNEQFF
TRBD1,16,TRBJ1-2,-,TRBV5-1,TGCGCCAGCAGCTTGGCTGGACAGGGATTGGACTATGGCTACACCTTC,CASSLAGQGLDYGYTF
TRBD2,16,TRBJ2-3,-,TRBV30,TGTGCCTGGAGTCCCCTAGCGGTAAAGGAGACAGATACGCAGTATTTT,CAWSPLAVKETDTQYF
TRBD2,15,TRBJ2-3,-,TRBV6-5,TGTGCCAGCAGCTCCCAGAGCGGGATATCAGATACGCAGTATTTT,CASSSQSGISDTQYF
-,12,TRBJ1-2,-,TRBV29-1,TGCAGCGTTGACAGGGGTAACTATGGCTACACCTTC,CSVDRGNYGYTF
-,15,TRBJ2-5,-,TRBV7-2,TGTGCCAGCAGCTTAGGAGGTTTGTACCAAGAGACCCAGTACTTC,CASSLGGLYQETQYF
-,15,TRBJ1-2,-,TRBV5-6,TGTGCCAGCAGCTACCTAGTCGGGACTAACTATGGCTACACCTTC,CASSYLVGTNYGYTF
TRBD1,13,TRBJ1-1,-,TRBV7-6,TGTGCCAGCAGCTTAACAGGGGTGACTGAAGCTTTCTTT,CASSLTGVTEAFF
TRBD1,18,TRBJ1-1,-,TRBV7-8,TGTGCCAGCAGCTTATCCTCAGGGGGGCGATTTAAGGATGCTGAAGCTTTCTTT,CASSLSSGGRFKDAEAFF
-,12,TRBJ2-5,-,TRBV13,TGTGCCAGCAGGGACGCCACAGGGACCCAGTACTTC,CASRDATGTQYF
-,19,TRBJ2-2,-,TRBV7-2,TGTGCCAGCAGCTCCCGAAGAGGGCGGAGGATTTCGAACACCGGGGAGCTGTTTTTT,CASSSRRGRRISNTGELFF
TRBD1,14,TRBJ1-1,-,TRBV7-9,TGTGCCAGCAGCCTCGGACAGGGGTACACTGAAGCTTTCTTT,CASSLGQGYTEAFF
-,15,TRBJ2-3,-,TRBV28,TGTGCCAGCAGTTCCATCGGGGGGCGGGTAGATACGCAGTATTTT,CASSSIGGRVDTQYF
TRBD1,14,TRBJ1-4,-,TRBV2,TGTGCCAGCAGTTACGACAGGGGCGATGAAAAACTGTTTTTT,CASSYDRGDEKLFF